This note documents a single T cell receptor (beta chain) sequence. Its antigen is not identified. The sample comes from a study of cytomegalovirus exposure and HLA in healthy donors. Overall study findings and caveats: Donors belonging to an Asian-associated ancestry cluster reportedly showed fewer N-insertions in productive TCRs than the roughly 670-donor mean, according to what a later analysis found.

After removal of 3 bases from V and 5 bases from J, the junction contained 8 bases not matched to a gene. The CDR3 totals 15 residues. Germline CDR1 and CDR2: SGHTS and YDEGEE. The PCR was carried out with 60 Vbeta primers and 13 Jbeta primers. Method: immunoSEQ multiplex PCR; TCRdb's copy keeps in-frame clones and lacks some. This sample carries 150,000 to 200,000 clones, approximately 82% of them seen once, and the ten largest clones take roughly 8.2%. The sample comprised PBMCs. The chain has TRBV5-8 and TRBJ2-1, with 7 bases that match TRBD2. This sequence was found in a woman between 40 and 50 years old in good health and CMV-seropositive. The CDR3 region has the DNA TGTGCCAGCAGCTCTGTAGCGGGCGATCACAATGAGCAGTTCTTC. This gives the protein CASSSVAGDHNEQFF.